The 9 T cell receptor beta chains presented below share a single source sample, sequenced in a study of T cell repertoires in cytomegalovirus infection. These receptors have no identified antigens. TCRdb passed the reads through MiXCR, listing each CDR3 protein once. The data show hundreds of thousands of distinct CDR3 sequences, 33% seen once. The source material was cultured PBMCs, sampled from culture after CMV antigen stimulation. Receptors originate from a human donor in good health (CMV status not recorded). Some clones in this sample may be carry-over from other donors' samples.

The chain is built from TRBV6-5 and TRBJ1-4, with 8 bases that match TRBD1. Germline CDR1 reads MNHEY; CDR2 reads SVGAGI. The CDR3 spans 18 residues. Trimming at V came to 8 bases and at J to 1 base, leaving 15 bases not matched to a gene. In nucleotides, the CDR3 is TGTGCCAGCCGCACTCGGATACAGGGGGTCGGAACTAATGAAAAACTGTTTTTT. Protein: CASRTRIQGVGTNEKLFF.

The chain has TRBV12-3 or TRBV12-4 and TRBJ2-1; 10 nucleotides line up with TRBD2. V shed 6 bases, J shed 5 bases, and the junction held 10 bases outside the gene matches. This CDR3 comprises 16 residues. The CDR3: CASSLIAGGSHNEQFF. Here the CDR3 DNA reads TGTGCCAGCAGCCTTATAGCGGGAGGCTCGCACAATGAGCAGTTCTTC.

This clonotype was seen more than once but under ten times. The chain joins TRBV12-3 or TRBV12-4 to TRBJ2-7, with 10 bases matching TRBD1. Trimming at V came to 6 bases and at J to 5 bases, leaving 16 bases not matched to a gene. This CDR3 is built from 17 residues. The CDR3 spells CASSRYVAGTGVHEQYF. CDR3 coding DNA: TGTGCCAGCAGCCGCTACGTGGCCGGGACAGGGGTCCACGAGCAGTACTTC.

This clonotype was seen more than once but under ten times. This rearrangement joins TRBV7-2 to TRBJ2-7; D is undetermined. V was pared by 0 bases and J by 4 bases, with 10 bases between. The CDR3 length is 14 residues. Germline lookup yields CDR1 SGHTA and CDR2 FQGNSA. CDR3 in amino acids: CASSLADGRYEQYF. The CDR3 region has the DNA TGTGCCAGCAGCTTAGCAGACGGTCGTTACGAGCAGTACTTC.

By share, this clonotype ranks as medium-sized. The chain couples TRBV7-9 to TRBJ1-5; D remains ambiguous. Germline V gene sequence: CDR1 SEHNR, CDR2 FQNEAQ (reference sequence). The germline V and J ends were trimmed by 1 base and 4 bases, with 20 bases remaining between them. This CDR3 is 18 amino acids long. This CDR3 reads CASSLGSGTGRDNQPQHF. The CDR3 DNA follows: TGTGCCAGCAGCTTAGGTTCGGGTACGGGAAGGGATAATCAGCCCCAGCATTTT.

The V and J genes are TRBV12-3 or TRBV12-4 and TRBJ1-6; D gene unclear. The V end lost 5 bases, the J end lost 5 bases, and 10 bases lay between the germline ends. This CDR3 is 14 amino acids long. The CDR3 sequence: CASSPRSNNSPLHF. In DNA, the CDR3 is TGTGCCAGCAGTCCGAGGTCTAATAATTCACCCCTCCACTTT.

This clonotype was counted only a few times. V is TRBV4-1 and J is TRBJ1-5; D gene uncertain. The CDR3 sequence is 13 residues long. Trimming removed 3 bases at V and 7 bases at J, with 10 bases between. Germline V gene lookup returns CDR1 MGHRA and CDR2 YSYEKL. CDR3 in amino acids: CASSQLHLQPQHF. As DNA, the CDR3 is TGCGCCAGCAGCCAGCTACACCTCCAGCCCCAGCATTTT.

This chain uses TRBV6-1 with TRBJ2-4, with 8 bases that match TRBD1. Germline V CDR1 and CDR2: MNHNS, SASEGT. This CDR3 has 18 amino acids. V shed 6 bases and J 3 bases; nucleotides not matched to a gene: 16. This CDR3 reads CASSPGQAAPRGKNIQYF. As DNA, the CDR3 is TGTGCCAGCAGCCCGGGACAGGCGGCGCCTCGGGGCAAAAACATTCAGTACTTC.

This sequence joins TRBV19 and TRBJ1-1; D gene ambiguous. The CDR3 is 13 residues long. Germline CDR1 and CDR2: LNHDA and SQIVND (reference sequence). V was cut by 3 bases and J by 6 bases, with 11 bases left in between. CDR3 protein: CASSIRGIPEAFF. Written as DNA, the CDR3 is TGTGCCAGTAGTATTCGGGGTATACCTGAAGCTTTCTTT. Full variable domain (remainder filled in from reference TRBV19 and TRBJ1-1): DGGITQSPKYLFRKEGQNVTLSCEQNLNHDAMYWYRQDPGQGLRLIYYSQIVNDFQKGDIAEGYSVSREKKESFPLTVTSAQKNPTAFYLCASSIRGIPEAFFGQGTRLTVV.